This paragraph covers one T cell receptor (beta chain) sequence. The antigen it recognizes is unknown. No clone much larger than this one lies a single base away; base qualities are absent. Reads for this sample came from an Illumina HiSeq 1500. TCRdb cleaned the public reads at Q25 with fastp, built clones with MiXCR and kept in-frame beta chains. Each entry merges the rows of one CDR3 protein and shows their most common DNA and genes. In this sample the table shows some 450,000 distinct CDR3 sequences, roughly 31% of which occur a single time. About an eighth of the sample is taken by the ten largest. The data originate from a study of T cell repertoires in cytomegalovirus infection (dated by TCRdb to between 2018 and 2021). About the investigation overall: Because public TCR beta signatures pointed to carriage of CMV infection together with the matching HLA type, the HLA type of each donor mattered for the analysis. Study-level results and caveats: In the ex vivo response, HLA-C-restricted CMV-specific TCR beta clonotypes were dominant, and in two of eight donors the single most frequent clonotype came from this HLA-C-restricted group. Carriers of CMV infection plus the relevant HLA type were discriminated by the cumulative frequency of public TCR beta family members in the study cohort and in an independent roughly 400-donor cohort.

CDR1 and CDR2 are drawn from the germline V gene: WSHSY, SAAADI. V sheds 2 bases and J sheds 11 bases, leaving 16 bases between their ends. The CDR3 sequence holds 15 residues, the cysteine and phenylalanine included. Just the 45-base CDR3 DNA is kept, in frame starting at base 1. The rearrangement joined TRBV10-2 to TRBJ1-6; the D gene cannot be resolved reliably. The TCR originated in a human donor in good health (CMV status not recorded). Some clones in this sample may be carry-over from other donors' samples. Source material: PBMCs. CDR3 reads: CASSEGRGIGAPLHF. The nucleotide sequence reads TGCGCCAGCAGTGAGGGACGTGGGATTGGGGCACCCCTCCACTTT.